This TCR beta chain was obtained from a study of blood T cell repertoires in COVID-19. Looking at the study overall: PBMCs, B-cell-depleted T cells, or T cells were the source of the cDNA or gDNA that made up the material.

Germline lookup yields CDR1 KGHSH and CDR2 LQKENI. The V segment lost 3 bases and the J segment 3 bases; nucleotides outside the gene matches: 1. The CDR3 is 14 amino acids. As for this clone: At the DNA level, this CDR3 is encoded by other sequences in the same sample as well.

Sequencing used immunoSEQ multiplex PCR; TCRdb keeps in-frame clones, though not all of them. The table includes 300,000 to 350,000 clones, 80% to 90% detected once. This TCR derives from a woman in her fifties or sixties with COVID-19, enrolled during active disease. The chain carries TRBV18 and TRBJ2-7, with TRBD2 identical over 11 bases. The sequencing input was peripheral blood. CDR3 residues: CASSPGTSGYEQYF. DNA of the CDR3: TGTGCCAGCTCACCGGGGACTAGCGGCTACGAGCAGTACTTC.